This T cell receptor (beta chain) was sequenced for a study of T-cell reconstitution after alpha-beta-depleted transplantation in children. This clonotype was detected a few times. Its antigen is not known. Whole-study findings and limits: About two months after transplant, alpha-beta T cells reportedly came from several hundred expanded graft clones.

TCRbeta library preparation incorporated unique molecular identifiers. TCRdb reprocessed the PCR reads with MiXCR, giving one entry per CDR3 protein. Of about 420,000 distinct CDR3 sequences listed, about 17% are singletons. The TCR comes from a boy less than two years old who had a stem cell transplant for Wiskott-Aldrich syndrome, so the T cells may come from the graft donor. Source: PBMCs, mostly from graft donor cells, taken 360 days after TCRalphabeta/CD19-depleted stem cell transplant.

The CDR3 sequence: CAWSQGAGHEQYF. In nucleotides, the CDR3 is TGTGCCTGGAGTCAGGGAGCGGGCCACGAGCAGTACTTC. This chain links TRBV30 with TRBJ2-7; D may be TRBD2 (6 bases). The germline gives CDR1 GTSNPN, CDR2 SVGIG (reference sequence). The CDR3 extends over 13 amino acids. V was clipped by 2 bases and J by 5 bases, with 13 bases between them.